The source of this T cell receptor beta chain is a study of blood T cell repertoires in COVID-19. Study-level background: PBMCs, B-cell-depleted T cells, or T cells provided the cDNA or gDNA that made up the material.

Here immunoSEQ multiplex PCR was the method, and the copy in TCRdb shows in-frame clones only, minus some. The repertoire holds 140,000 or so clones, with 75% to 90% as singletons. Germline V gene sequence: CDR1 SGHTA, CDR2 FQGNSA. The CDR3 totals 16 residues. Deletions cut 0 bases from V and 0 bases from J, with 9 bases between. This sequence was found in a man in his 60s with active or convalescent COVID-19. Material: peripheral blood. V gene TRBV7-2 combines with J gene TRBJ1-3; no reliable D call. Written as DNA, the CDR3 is TGTGCCAGCAGCTTAGCGTTAACGAGCTCTGGAAACACCATATATTTT. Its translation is CASSLALTSSGNTIYF.